This TCR beta chain appears in the sequencing data of a study of blood T cell repertoires in COVID-19. Study background: COVID-19 samples collected from the United States, Italy and Spain covered acute and convalescent phases. T cells, B-cell-depleted T cells, or PBMCs provided the cDNA or gDNA that served as material.

TCRdb's copy holds only in-frame clones and misses some; the assay was immunoSEQ multiplex PCR. The data contain fewer than 130,000 clones, about four fifths of them seen just once; the ten biggest clones take up about 17%. The receptor's source is a woman aged 60-75 years with acute or convalescent COVID-19. Sequencing was performed on peripheral blood.

The CDR3 nucleotides read TGTGCCAGCACCGTGCTTCGGGGGGATAATGAGCAGTTCTTC. It translates to CASTVLRGDNEQFF. The gene calls are TRBV11-3 and TRBJ2-1; 7 nucleotides align to TRBD2. The CDR3 has 14 residues. Germline V gene data show CDR1 as SGHNT and CDR2 as YENEEA. V gave up 7 bases and J gave up 7 bases; unmatched junction bases: 10. Full variable domain (rest looked up from reference TRBV11-3 and TRBJ2-1): EAGVVQSPRYKIIEKKQPVAFWCNPISGHNTLYWYLQNLGQGPELLIRYENEEAVDDSQLPKDRFSAERLKGVDSTLKIQPAELGDSAVYLCASTVLRGDNEQFFGPGTRLTVL.